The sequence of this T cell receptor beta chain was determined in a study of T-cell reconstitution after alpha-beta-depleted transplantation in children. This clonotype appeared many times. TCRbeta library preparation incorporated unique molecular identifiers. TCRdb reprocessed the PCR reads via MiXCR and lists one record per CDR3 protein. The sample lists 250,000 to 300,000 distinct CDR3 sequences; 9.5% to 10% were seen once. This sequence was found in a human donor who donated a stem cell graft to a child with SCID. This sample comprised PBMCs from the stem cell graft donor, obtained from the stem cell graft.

In nucleotides, the CDR3 is TGTGCCAGCAGCATCGTAAGGGGCCCAGAGACCCAGTACTTC. The encoded protein is CASSIVRGPETQYF. The V gene is TRBV7-9, the J gene TRBJ2-5; maybe TRBD1 (5 bases). Deletions cut 5 bases from V and 4 bases from J, with 14 bases between. The CDR3 is 14 amino acids. Looked up from germline, CDR1 is SEHNR and CDR2 is FQNEAQ (reference sequence).